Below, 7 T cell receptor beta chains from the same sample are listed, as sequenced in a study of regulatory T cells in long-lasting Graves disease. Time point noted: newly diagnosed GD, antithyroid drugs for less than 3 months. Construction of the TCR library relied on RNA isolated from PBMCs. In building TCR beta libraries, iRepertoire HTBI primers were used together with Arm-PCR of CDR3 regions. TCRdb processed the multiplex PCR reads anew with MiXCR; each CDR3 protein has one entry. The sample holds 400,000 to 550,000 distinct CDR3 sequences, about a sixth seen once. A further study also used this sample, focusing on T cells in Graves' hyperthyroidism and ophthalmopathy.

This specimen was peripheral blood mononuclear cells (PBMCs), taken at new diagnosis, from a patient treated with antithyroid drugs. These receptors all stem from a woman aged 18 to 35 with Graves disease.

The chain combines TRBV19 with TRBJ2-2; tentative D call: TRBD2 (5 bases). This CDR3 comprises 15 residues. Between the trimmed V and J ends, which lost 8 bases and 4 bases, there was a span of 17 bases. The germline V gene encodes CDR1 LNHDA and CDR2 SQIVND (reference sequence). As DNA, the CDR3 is TGTGCCAGTGTTTTGCTTGGCGGAGGCACCGGGGAGCTGTTTTTT. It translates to CASVLLGGGTGELFF. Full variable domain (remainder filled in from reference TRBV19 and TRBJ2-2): DGGITQSPKYLFRKEGQNVTLSCEQNLNHDAMYWYRQDPGQGLRLIYYSQIVNDFQKGDIAEGYSVSREKKESFPLTVTSAQKNPTAFYLCASVLLGGGTGELFFGEGSRLTVL.

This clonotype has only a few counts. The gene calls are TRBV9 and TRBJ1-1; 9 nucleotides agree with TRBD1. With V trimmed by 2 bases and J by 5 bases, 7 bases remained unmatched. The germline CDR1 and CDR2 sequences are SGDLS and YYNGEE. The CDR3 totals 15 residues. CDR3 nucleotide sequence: TGTGCCAGCAGCGTTGGGACAGGGAGGGCGACTGAAGCTTTCTTT. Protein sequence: CASSVGTGRATEAFF.

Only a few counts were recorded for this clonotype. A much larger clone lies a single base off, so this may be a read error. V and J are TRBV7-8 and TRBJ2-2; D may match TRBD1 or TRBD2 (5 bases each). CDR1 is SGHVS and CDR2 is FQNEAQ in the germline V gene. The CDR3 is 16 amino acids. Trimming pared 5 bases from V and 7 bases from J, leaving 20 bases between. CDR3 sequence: CASSITGPPSLGELFF. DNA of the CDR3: TGTGCCAGCAGCATCACGGGGCCCCCAAGCCTCGGGGAGCTGTTTTTT.

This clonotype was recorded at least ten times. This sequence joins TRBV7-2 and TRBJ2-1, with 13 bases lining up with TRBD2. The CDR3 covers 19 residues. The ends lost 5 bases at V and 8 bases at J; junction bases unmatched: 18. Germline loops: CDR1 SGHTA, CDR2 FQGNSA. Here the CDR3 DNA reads TGTGCCAGCAGCCTTAGTCTCCCTCGACTAGCGGGAGGACGGGATGAGCAGTTCTTC. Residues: CASSLSLPRLAGGRDEQFF.

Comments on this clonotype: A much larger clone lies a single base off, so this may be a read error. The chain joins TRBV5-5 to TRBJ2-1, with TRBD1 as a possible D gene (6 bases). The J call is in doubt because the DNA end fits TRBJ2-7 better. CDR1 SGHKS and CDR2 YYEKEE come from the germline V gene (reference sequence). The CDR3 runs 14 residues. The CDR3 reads CASSSTGNYNEQYF. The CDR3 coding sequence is TGTGCCAGCAGCTCTACAGGGAACTACAATGAGCAGTACTTC.

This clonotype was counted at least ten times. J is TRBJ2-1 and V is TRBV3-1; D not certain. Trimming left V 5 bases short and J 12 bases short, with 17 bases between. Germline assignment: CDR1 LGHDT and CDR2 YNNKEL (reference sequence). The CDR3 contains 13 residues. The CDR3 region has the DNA TGTGCCAGCAGCTCCCGTGGTAGTTTGAGGCAGTTCTTC. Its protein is CASSSRGSLRQFF.

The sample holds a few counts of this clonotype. CDR3 protein: CSVVYRVFGYGYTF. DNA of the CDR3: TGCAGCGTTGTCTACAGGGTTTTTGGCTATGGCTACACCTTC. The chain employs TRBV29-1 and TRBJ1-2; weak D call: TRBD1 (6 bases). Between the trimmed V and J ends, which lost 4 bases and 4 bases, there was a span of 16 bases. The CDR3 contains 14 residues. Per the germline V gene, CDR1 is SQVTM and CDR2 is ANQGSEA.